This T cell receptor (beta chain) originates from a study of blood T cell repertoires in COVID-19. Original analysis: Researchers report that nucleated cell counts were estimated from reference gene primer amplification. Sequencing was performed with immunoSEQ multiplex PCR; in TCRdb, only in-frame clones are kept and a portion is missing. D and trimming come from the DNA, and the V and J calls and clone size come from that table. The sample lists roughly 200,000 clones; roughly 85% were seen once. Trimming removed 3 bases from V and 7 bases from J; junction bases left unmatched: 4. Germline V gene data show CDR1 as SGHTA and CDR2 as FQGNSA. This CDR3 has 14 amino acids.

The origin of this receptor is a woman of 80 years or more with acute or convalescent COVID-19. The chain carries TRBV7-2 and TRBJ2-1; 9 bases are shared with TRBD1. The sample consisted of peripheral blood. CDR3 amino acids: CASSFDRGWNEQFF. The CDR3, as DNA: TGTGCCAGCAGCTTTGACAGGGGGTGGAATGAGCAGTTCTTC.